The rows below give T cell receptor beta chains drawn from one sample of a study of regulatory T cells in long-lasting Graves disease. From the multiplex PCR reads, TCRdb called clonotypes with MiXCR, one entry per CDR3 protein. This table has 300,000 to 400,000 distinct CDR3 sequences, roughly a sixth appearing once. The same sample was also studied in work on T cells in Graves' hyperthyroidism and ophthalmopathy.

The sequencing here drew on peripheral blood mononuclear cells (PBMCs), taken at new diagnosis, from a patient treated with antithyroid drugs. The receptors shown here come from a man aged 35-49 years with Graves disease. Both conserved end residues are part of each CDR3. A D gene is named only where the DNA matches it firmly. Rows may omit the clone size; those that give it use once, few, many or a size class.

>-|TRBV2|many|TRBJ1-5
CASSEGSRQPQHF
TGTGCCAGCAGTGAAGGGTCGCGCCAGCCCCAGCATTTT
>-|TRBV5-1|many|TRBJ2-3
CASSEGQGSPDTQYF
TGCGCCAGCAGTGAAGGGCAGGGAAGCCCAGATACGCAGTATTTT
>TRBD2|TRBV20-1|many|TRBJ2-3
CSARKGLAGATDTQYF
TGCAGTGCTAGGAAGGGACTAGCGGGAGCTACAGATACGCAGTATTTT
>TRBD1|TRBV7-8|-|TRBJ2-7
CASSLKGTGGYEQYF
TGTGCCAGCAGCTTAAAGGGCACAGGGGGCTACGAGCAGTACTTC
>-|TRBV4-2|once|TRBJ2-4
CASSQEANQNIQYF
TGTGCCAGCAGCCAAGAGGCCAACCAAAACATTCAGTACTTC
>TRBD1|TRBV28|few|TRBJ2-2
CASTTGATAGELFF
TGTGCCAGCACAACAGGGGCGACGGCCGGGGAGCTGTTTTTT
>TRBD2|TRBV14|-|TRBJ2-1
CASSQARRGVYNEQFF
TGTGCCAGCAGCCAAGCGAGGCGGGGGGTTTACAATGAGCAGTTCTTC
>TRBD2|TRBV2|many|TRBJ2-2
CASSWTSEGLFF
TGTGCCAGCAGTTGGACTAGTGAGGGGCTGTTTTTT
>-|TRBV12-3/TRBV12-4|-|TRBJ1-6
CASSLALHQPLHF
TGTGCCAGCAGTTTAGCTCTTCACCAGCCCCTCCACTTT
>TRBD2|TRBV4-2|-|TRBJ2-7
CASSRLSSGGTYEQYF
TGTGCCAGCAGCCGGTTATCATCGGGGGGGACCTACGAGCAGTACTTC
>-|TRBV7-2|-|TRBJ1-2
CASSLGDGWVVGYTF
TGTGCCAGCAGCTTGGGGGATGGATGGGTCGTGGGCTACACCTTC
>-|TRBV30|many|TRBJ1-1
CAWSQLNTEAFF
TGTGCCTGGAGTCAGCTGAACACTGAAGCTTTCTTT
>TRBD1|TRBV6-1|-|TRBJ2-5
CAALRTGQETQYF
TGTGCCGCCCTTCGGACAGGCCAAGAGACCCAGTACTTC
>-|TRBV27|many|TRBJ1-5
CATGKYSNQPQHF
TGTGCCACCGGTAAATATAGCAATCAGCCCCAGCATTTT
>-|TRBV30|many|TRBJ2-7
CAWSLDPGSSYEQYF
TGTGCCTGGAGTTTAGACCCGGGGAGCTCCTACGAGCAGTACTTC
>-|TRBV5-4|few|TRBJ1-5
CASSDRPNQPQHF
TGTGCCAGCAGCGATCGACCCAATCAGCCCCAGCATTTT
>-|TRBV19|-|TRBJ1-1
CASSRGPLNTEAFF
TGTGCCAGTAGTAGAGGGCCGTTGAACACTGAAGCTTTCTTT
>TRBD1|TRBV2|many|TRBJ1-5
CASREGQGNQPQHF
TGTGCCAGCAGGGAAGGACAGGGAAATCAGCCCCAGCATTTT
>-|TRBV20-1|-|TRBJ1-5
CSVREGGQGQPQHF
TGCAGTGTTAGGGAAGGGGGGCAGGGTCAGCCCCAGCATTTT
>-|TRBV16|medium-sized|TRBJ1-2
CASSPSTTGYGYTF
TGTGCCAGCAGCCCTTCCACGACAGGATATGGCTACACCTTC
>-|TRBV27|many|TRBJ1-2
CASSPRSAYGYTF
TGTGCCAGCAGTCCGCGATCAGCCTATGGCTACACCTTC
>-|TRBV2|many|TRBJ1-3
CASRAYDSAGNTIYF
TGTGCCAGCAGGGCCTATGACAGCGCCGGAAACACCATATATTTT
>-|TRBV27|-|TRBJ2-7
CASSLSGVGGYEQYF
TGTGCCAGCAGTTTATCAGGGGTCGGCGGGTACGAGCAGTACTTC
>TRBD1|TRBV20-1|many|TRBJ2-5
CSARQGTVGETQYF
TGCAGTGCTAGACAAGGGACAGTGGGGGAGACCCAGTACTTC
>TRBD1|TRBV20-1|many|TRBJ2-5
CSALDRGETQYF
TGCAGTGCTTTAGACAGGGGGGAGACCCAGTACTTC
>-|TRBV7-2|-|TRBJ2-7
CASSLGKGYSTYEQYF
TGTGCCAGCAGCTTAGGGAAAGGGTACTCGACCTACGAGCAGTACTTC
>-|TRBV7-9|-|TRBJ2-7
CASRPPLGQHYEQYF
TGTGCCAGCAGGCCCCCCTTGGGTCAACACTACGAGCAGTACTTC
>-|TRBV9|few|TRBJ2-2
CASSVASIVRNTGELFF
TGTGCCAGCAGCGTAGCGTCTATTGTCCGGAACACCGGGGAGCTGTTTTTT
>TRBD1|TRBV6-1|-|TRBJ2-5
CASSERTGTSQETQYF
TGTGCCAGCAGTGAACGGACAGGGACTTCGCAAGAGACCCAGTACTTC
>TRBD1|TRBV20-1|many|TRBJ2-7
CSAPDRGLYEQYF
TGCAGTGCGCCTGACAGGGGCTTATACGAGCAGTACTTC
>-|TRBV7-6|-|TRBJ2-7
CASSLVGPPTYEQYF
TGTGCCAGCAGCTTAGTAGGTCCCCCTACCTACGAGCAGTACTTC
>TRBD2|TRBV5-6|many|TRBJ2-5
CASSLETSGAYQETQYF
TGTGCCAGCAGCTTAGAAACTAGCGGGGCGTACCAAGAGACCCAGTACTTC